This T cell receptor beta chain was identified during a study of blood T cell repertoires in COVID-19. Study overall: Acute-phase and convalescent COVID-19 samples originated in the United States, Italy and Spain.

Produced via immunoSEQ multiplex PCR; TCRdb's table is partial and in-frame only. The data contain 200,000 to 250,000 clones, approximately 85% of them singletons. Germline V gene lookup returns CDR1 MNHEY and CDR2 SVGAGI. The CDR3 totals 12 residues. The V end was cut by 6 bases, the J end by 2 bases, with 8 bases between. The sample consisted of peripheral blood. The gene calls are TRBV6-5 and TRBJ2-7; D remains ambiguous. This sequence originates from a woman in her 70s with COVID-19, enrolled during active disease. CDR3 loop: CASSVSPYEQYF. CDR3 nucleotides: TGTGCCAGCAGCGTCTCTCCCTACGAGCAGTACTTC.